The sequence of this T cell receptor beta chain was determined in a study of shared clonotypes between healthy human individuals. From germline, CDR1 is SNHLY and CDR2 FYNNEI. This CDR3 has 17 amino acids. V was pared by 6 bases and J by 0 bases, with 9 bases of the junction left unmatched. As for this clone: Its target is unknown.

TCRdb's copy holds only in-frame clones and misses some; the assay was immunoSEQ multiplex PCR. Of more than 2,000,000 clones in the sample, roughly nine tenths were seen once. General study findings and limits: Clonotype sharing among donors was thought likely to change with sequencing depth.

The CD4+ fraction was divided into a CD45RA+ naive subset and a CD45RA-negative memory subset. This clonotype originated in a young man in good health. The chain employs TRBV2 and TRBJ2-2, with TRBD2 matching over 8 bases. Sequenced input: naive CD4+ T cells sorted from blood. Subset meaning: CD45RA+ positively selected. In DNA form, the CDR3 reads TGTGCCAGCAGGGGGACGACTAGCGCGACGAACACCGGGGAGCTGTTTTTT. It translates to CASRGTTSATNTGELFF.